The 22 T cell receptor beta chains presented below share a single source sample, sequenced in a study of shared clonotypes between healthy human individuals. Repertoires were generated with immunoSEQ multiplex PCR, while TCRdb's copy carries only in-frame clones and drops some. The table has 700,000 or so clones, about two thirds seen once; the top ten hold 1.8%. The specimen was memory CD4+ T cells sorted from blood. Subset defined: CD45RA-negative fraction. These receptors all come from a woman aged 25 to 45 in good health.

This clone was seen a handful of times. The chain is built from TRBV29-1 and TRBJ2-5, with 9 positions matching TRBD2. Germline lookup yields CDR1 SQVTM and CDR2 ANQGSEA. The CDR3 is made up of 16 amino acids. V dropped 5 bases and J dropped 5; count of bases not matched to a gene: 15. CDR3 region: CSVPVGVSGSRETQYF. DNA of the CDR3: TGCAGCGTTCCGGTGGGGGTTAGCGGGAGTAGGGAGACCCAGTACTTC. Based on the CDR3 plus reference TRBV29-1 and TRBJ2-5, the full variable domain is SAVISQKPSRDICQRGTSLTIQCQVDSQVTMMFWYRQQPGQSLTLIATANQGSEATYESGFVIDKFPISRPNLTFSTLTVSNMSPEDSSIYLCSVPVGVSGSRETQYFGPGTRLLVL.

The V gene is TRBV5-1, the J gene TRBJ1-1; no clear D. The CDR3 extends over 15 amino acids. With 3 bases removed from V and 1 base from J, the gap between germline ends came to 13 bases. Germline loops: CDR1 SGHRS, CDR2 YFSETQ. CDR3 loop: CASSSQSYANTEAFF. The CDR3 region has the DNA TGCGCCAGCAGCTCCCAGAGTTACGCGAACACTGAAGCTTTCTTT. The entire variable domain, with the rest obtained from reference TRBV5-1 and TRBJ1-1, is as follows: KAGVTQTPRYLIKTRGQQVTLSCSPISGHRSVSWYQQTPGQGLQFLFEYFSETQRNKGNFPGRFSGRQFSNSRSEMNVSTLELGDSALYLCASSSQSYANTEAFFGQGTRLTVV.

With regard to this clone: Different DNA sequences within this sample yield the same CDR3. CDR3: CASRTGGSYEQYF. The CDR3 nucleotides are TGTGCCAGCAGAACCGGGGGCTCCTACGAGCAGTACTTC. The V call is TRBV6-5, the J call TRBJ2-7; possible D gene TRBD2, 6 bases. CDR1 and CDR2 from the germline V gene are MNHEY and SVGAGI. Trimming stripped 6 bases from V and 0 bases from J, with 9 bases between. The CDR3 length is 13 residues.

The chain recombines TRBV5-1 with TRBJ2-5; 8 bases match TRBD2. With 4 bases clipped from V and 5 bases from J, the junction kept 7 bases outside the gene matches. CDR3 length: 14 residues. Germline CDR1 reads SGHRS; CDR2 reads YFSETQ. CDR3 amino acids: CASSPLAERETQYF. For the CDR3, the DNA is TGCGCCAGCAGCCCACTAGCGGAGAGGGAGACCCAGTACTTC. Together with reference TRBV5-1 and TRBJ2-5, the CDR3 gives the full variable domain: KAGVTQTPRYLIKTRGQQVTLSCSPISGHRSVSWYQQTPGQGLQFLFEYFSETQRNKGNFPGRFSGRQFSNSRSEMNVSTLELGDSALYLCASSPLAERETQYFGPGTRLLVL.

The chain has TRBV28 and TRBJ2-7; the D call may be TRBD1 or TRBD2 (5 bases each). This CDR3 spans 13 amino acids. The germline gives CDR1 MDHEN, CDR2 SYDVKM. Trimming stripped 6 bases from V and 7 bases from J, with 16 bases between. The CDR3 DNA sequence: TGTGCCAGCAGCGTACCGGGGCCAACGGAGCAGTACTTC. Amino acids: CASSVPGPTEQYF.

The chain recombines TRBV9 with TRBJ2-2; D unresolved. CDR1 and CDR2 from the germline V gene are SGDLS and YYNGEE. The CDR3 covers 14 residues. V was clipped by 0 bases and J by 4 bases, with 7 bases between them. CDR3 residues: CASSVEPTTGELFF. CDR3 bases: TGTGCCAGCAGCGTAGAACCCACCACCGGGGAGCTGTTTTTT.

The table lists this clone with many counts. The rearrangement links TRBV10-1 to TRBJ2-4; D may match TRBD1 or TRBD2 (5 bases each). The CDR3 length is 16 residues. Germline V lookup: CDR1 WNHNN, CDR2 SYGVQD (reference sequence). The V and J ends lost 3 bases and 5 bases respectively, with 17 bases between them. As DNA, the CDR3 is TGCGCCAGCAGTGATTCCGGGGCGCTAAGGGAAAACATTCAGTACTTC. It codes for CASSDSGALRENIQYF.

This clone was observed a handful of times. CDR3 residues: CASSGLGMRAKQETQYF. In DNA, the CDR3 is TGTGCCAGCAGTGGGCTGGGGATGAGAGCCAAACAAGAGACCCAGTACTTC. The chain recombines TRBV25-1 with TRBJ2-5, with D unclear. Trimming removed 4 bases from V and 2 bases from J, with 20 bases in between. Germline loops: CDR1 MGHDK, CDR2 SYGVNS. The length of the CDR3 is 17 residues.

The rearrangement links TRBV10-2 to TRBJ1-5, with no clear D. The CDR3 is 15 residues long. CDR1 and CDR2 from the germline V gene are WSHSY and SAAADI. Trimming removed 2 bases from V and 7 bases from J, with 15 bases in between. The DNA for the CDR3 is TGCGCCAGCAGTGAGCCCGGCCGCCGGGGACAGCCCCAGCATTTT. This codes for CASSEPGRRGQPQHF.

This rearrangement joins TRBV27 to TRBJ1-2; D might be TRBD1 (6 bases). The CDR3 loop spans 14 amino acids. CDR1 MNHEY and CDR2 SMNVEV come from the germline V gene (reference sequence). V was clipped by 7 bases and J by 4 bases, with 16 bases between them. The CDR3 bases are TGTGCCAGCATGAGGGTGGGACAATCCTATGGCTACACCTTC. It is translated as CASMRVGQSYGYTF.

This clone has at least ten counts. J is TRBJ2-3 and V is TRBV27; tentatively, D is TRBD2 (5 bases). This CDR3 spans 15 amino acids. CDR1 MNHEY and CDR2 SMNVEV come from the germline V gene (reference sequence). V was trimmed by 10 bases and J by 4 bases, leaving 21 bases between them. DNA for the CDR3: TGTGCCACCAGGAGGAGCCGCGGGTCCGCAGATACGCAGTATTTT. Its protein product is CATRRSRGSADTQYF.

This clone has a single count. This chain uses TRBV29-1 with TRBJ2-1; a possible D gene is TRBD1 (5 bases). Germline V CDR1 and CDR2: SQVTM, ANQGSEA. The CDR3 contains 12 residues. Trimming left V 3 bases short and J 4 bases short, with 7 bases between. The CDR3 sequence is CSVDQGYNEQFF. CDR3 DNA sequence: TGCAGCGTTGATCAGGGTTACAATGAGCAGTTCTTC.

The chain joins TRBV4-1 to TRBJ1-2; no reliable D call. The germline V and J ends were trimmed by 3 bases and 7 bases, with 18 bases remaining between them. The V gene's germline CDR1 is MGHRA and CDR2 YSYEKL. This CDR3 comprises 15 residues. The CDR3 DNA reads TGCGCCAGCAGCCATTCCTTTTTGCTTTCGGGTGGCTACACCTTC. Protein: CASSHSFLLSGGYTF.

Only a few counts were recorded for this clone. The chain links TRBV30 to TRBJ2-7; 9 nucleotides match TRBD1. Germline values: CDR1 GTSNPN, CDR2 SVGIG (reference sequence). J gave up 5 bases and V 1 base, and 0 bases lay outside the gene matches. CDR3 length: 12 amino acids. The CDR3 nucleotides read TGTGCCTGGAGTGGGGACAGGGACGAGCAGTACTTC. Its translation is CAWSGDRDEQYF.

The chain combines TRBV25-1 with TRBJ2-1; TRBD2 aligns across 8 bases. CDR3 length: 17 residues. Germline V CDR1 and CDR2: MGHDK, SYGVNS. V lost 8 bases, J lost 0 bases, and 12 bases stayed unmatched. The CDR3 DNA reads as TGTGCCAGCTCGCCCCACCGGGGGGGCAGCTCCTACAATGAGCAGTTCTTC. Protein product: CASSPHRGGSSYNEQFF.

The rearrangement links TRBV6-4 to TRBJ1-1; the match to TRBD1 covers 10 bases. Germline assignment: CDR1 MRHNA and CDR2 SNTAGT. CDR3 size: 13 residues. With V trimmed by 6 bases and J by 7 bases, 5 bases remained unmatched. The CDR3 here is CASRTGGLGEAFF. Here the CDR3 DNA reads TGTGCCAGCAGGACAGGGGGCTTGGGTGAAGCTTTCTTT.

This chain connects TRBV19 to TRBJ1-1, with D uncertain. Germline CDR1 LNHDA, CDR2 SQIVND (reference sequence). The CDR3 length is 14 residues. Trimming left V 6 bases short and J 5 bases short, with 16 bases between. Here the CDR3 DNA reads TGTGCCAGTAGCAACAATTTGATCGGAACTGAAGCTTTCTTT. Encoded protein: CASSNNLIGTEAFF.

This chain connects TRBV30 to TRBJ2-7, with D perhaps TRBD1 (5 bases). The V end was cut by 0 bases, the J end by 6 bases, with 18 bases between. Germline values: CDR1 GTSNPN, CDR2 SVGIG (reference sequence). This CDR3 comprises 15 residues. DNA for the CDR3: TGTGCCTGGAGTGTGGACGGCGCGAGTCAGGGCGAGCAGTACTTC. Translating gives CAWSVDGASQGEQYF.

The chain is built from TRBV13 and TRBJ2-3; no reliable D call. Between the trimmed V and J ends, which lost 5 bases and 2 bases, there was a span of 11 bases. The germline CDR1 and CDR2 sequences are PRHDT and FYEKMQ (reference sequence). The CDR3 consists of 14 residues. The CDR3 here is CASSPDGNTDTQYF. The CDR3 nucleotides read TGTGCCAGCAGCCCGGATGGAAACACAGATACGCAGTATTTT.

This chain connects TRBV30 to TRBJ1-2; perhaps TRBD1 as D (6 bases). Between the trimmed V and J ends, which lost 4 bases and 4 bases, there was a span of 13 bases. CDR1 and CDR2 from the germline V gene are GTSNPN and SVGIG (reference sequence). There are 13 residues in the CDR3. The CDR3 nucleotides are TGTGCCTGGAAGGGGGGGAATTCCTATGGCTACACCTTC. This gives the protein CAWKGGNSYGYTF.

This sequence joins TRBV7-9 and TRBJ2-6, with D unresolved. V lost 2 bases and J 0 bases, leaving 8 bases between the germline ends. Germline-derived CDR1 and CDR2 are SEHNR and FQNEAQ (reference sequence). The CDR3 runs to 16 residues. CDR3 DNA: TGTGCCAGCAGCTTATCGCAGAGCTCTGGGGCCAACGTCCTGACTTTC. It yields the protein CASSLSQSSGANVLTF.

Concerning this clone itself: Additional DNA sequences in this sample encode the identical CDR3. The chain has TRBV18 and TRBJ2-7; unclear D gene. There are 13 residues in the CDR3. Between the trimmed V and J ends, which lost 0 bases and 5 bases, there was a span of 8 bases. Per the germline V gene, CDR1 is KGHSH and CDR2 is LQKENI. In DNA form, the CDR3 reads TGTGCCAGCTCACCACCGGTGGTCGACGAGCAGTACTTC. Translated, it gives CASSPPVVDEQYF.